The 6 T cell receptor beta chains listed next were all sequenced from one sample in a study of OX40 agonist ivuxolimab in advanced cancers. Sequenced by immunoSEQ multiplex PCR; TCRdb stores in-frame clones only, minus some. This sample has 20,000 or so clones, with 70% to 80% found just once. The source material was CD4+ or CD8+ T cells sorted from blood, sampled in a trial of the OX40 agonist ivuxolimab. The receptor set was obtained from an adult with an advanced solid tumor such as melanoma, head and neck, liver or kidney cancer.

The CDR3 reads CASRRVGTDTQYF. CDR3 sequence (DNA): TGTGCCAGCAGGCGGGTAGGGACAGATACGCAGTATTTT. This chain uses TRBV27 with TRBJ2-3; D may be TRBD2 (5 bases). Germline CDR1 is MNHEY and CDR2 is SMNVEV (reference sequence). The CDR3 runs to 13 residues. Deletions cut 6 bases from V and 3 bases from J, with 10 bases between.

This chain uses TRBV7-3 with TRBJ2-1, with 10 bases matching TRBD2. J was trimmed by 3 bases and V by 0 bases; bases with no gene match: 5. In germline, CDR1 is SGHTA, CDR2 FQGTGA. The CDR3 contains 17 residues. DNA of the CDR3: TGTGCCAGCAGCTTAACTGCCTCTAGCGGGAGCTACAATGAGCAGTTCTTC. It translates to CASSLTASSGSYNEQFF.

This chain links TRBV28 with TRBJ2-7; 8 nucleotides align to TRBD1. This CDR3 has 15 amino acids. Germline trimming cut 2 bases from V and 0 bases from J; bases unmatched to any gene: 3. The germline V gene has CDR1 MDHEN and CDR2 SYDVKM. The CDR3, as DNA: TGTGCCAGCAGTTTAGGTACAGGGGGCTCCTACGAGCAGTACTTC. As protein: CASSLGTGGSYEQYF.

DNA of the CDR3: TGTGCCAGCAGTTCGCCGATACGGATTGGTCATGGCGAGCAGTTCTTC. Translated: CASSSPIRIGHGEQFF. The V and J genes are TRBV27 and TRBJ2-1; D not certain. The V end lost 4 bases, the J end lost 10 bases, and 23 bases lay between the germline ends. Germline loops: CDR1 MNHEY, CDR2 SMNVEV (reference sequence). CDR3 length equals 16 residues.

The chain recombines TRBV2 with TRBJ2-7; no firm D call. Germline values: CDR1 SNHLY, CDR2 FYNNEI. Trimming removed 1 base from V and 4 bases from J, with 2 bases in between. The length of the CDR3 is 11 residues. CDR3 region: CASSEEYEQYF. As DNA, the CDR3 is TGTGCCAGCAGTGAAGAGTACGAGCAGTACTTC.

This clone was seen only once. The rearrangement uses TRBV13 and TRBJ2-1, with TRBD2 matching 11 bases. J lost 5 bases, V lost 1 base, and 7 bases had no gene match. The CDR3 covers 17 residues. The germline V gene encodes CDR1 PRHDT and CDR2 FYEKMQ (reference sequence). Here the CDR3 reads CASSLETLAGGDNEQFF. In nucleotides, the CDR3 is TGTGCCAGCAGCTTAGAAACCCTAGCGGGGGGTGACAATGAGCAGTTCTTC.